This T cell receptor beta chain was identified in a study of cytomegalovirus exposure and HLA in healthy donors. The V and J ends lost 0 bases and 4 bases, in that order; junction bases with no gene match: 3. The CDR3 covers 15 residues. Germline V lookup: CDR1 SGHRS, CDR2 YFSETQ. A multiplex PCR was run with 60 Vbeta primers and 13 Jbeta primers. Profiled with immunoSEQ multiplex PCR; TCRdb holds only in-frame clones, not every one. The sample holds about 90,000 clones; about nine tenths are singletons and the top ten take around 2.3%. This TCR was recovered from a man aged 18 to 30 in good health and CMV-seronegative. The material sequenced was PBMCs. The genes are TRBV5-1 and TRBJ2-2; 7 bases agree with TRBD2. The CDR3 DNA sequence: TGCGCCAGCAGCTTGGGCGGGAGCGGCACCGGGGAGCTGTTTTTT. It encodes CASSLGGSGTGELFF.